The 19 T cell receptor beta chains reported below all come from one sample, sequenced in a study of cytomegalovirus exposure and HLA in healthy donors. The PCR was carried out with 60 Vbeta primers and 13 Jbeta primers. Data came from immunoSEQ multiplex PCR; TCRdb stores just in-frame clones and leaves some out. This table holds approximately 100,000 clones, about 80% found once. The sequenced material came from PBMCs. The receptors here all came from a man between 45 and 60 years old in good health and CMV-seropositive.

V gene TRBV10-3 combines with J gene TRBJ1-4, with TRBD1 as a possible D gene (6 bases). The V gene's germline CDR1 is ENHRY and CDR2 SYGVKD. Trimming pared 6 bases from V and 4 bases from J, leaving 6 bases between. This CDR3 is built from 12 residues. The CDR3 nucleotides are TGTGCCATCAGGGACAGTAATGAAAAACTGTTTTTT. Encoded protein: CAIRDSNEKLFF.

The chain recombines TRBV19 with TRBJ1-1; perhaps TRBD1 as D (5 bases). V gave up 6 bases and J gave up 4 bases, with 15 bases separating them. Germline CDR1 reads LNHDA; CDR2 reads SQIVND (reference sequence). The CDR3 contains 14 residues. CDR3 coding DNA: TGTGCCAGTAGGTTGGGGGGTGGGGGCACTGAAGCTTTCTTT. Residues: CASRLGGGGTEAFF.

V gene TRBV30 combines with J gene TRBJ1-6; D is unclear. Germline CDR1 and CDR2: GTSNPN and SVGIG (reference sequence). The CDR3 covers 14 residues. Deletions cut 0 bases from V and 7 bases from J, with 10 bases between. The CDR3: CAWSVRTSNSPLHF. The CDR3 bases are TGTGCCTGGAGTGTACGAACATCAAATTCACCCCTCCACTTT.

The chain's CDR3 is CSVAYRGQGYGYTF. The CDR3 DNA reads as TGCAGCGTTGCTTACAGGGGTCAGGGCTATGGCTACACCTTC. The V call is TRBV29-1, the J call TRBJ1-2; 7 bases align to TRBD1. Germline CDR1 and CDR2: SQVTM and ANQGSEA. V was pared by 4 bases and J by 4 bases, with 9 bases of the junction left unmatched. The CDR3 length is 14 residues.

This clone was seen a single time. The chain uses TRBV6-1 and TRBJ1-6; D remains unclear. The CDR3 loop spans 14 amino acids. Germline V gives CDR1 MNHNS, CDR2 SASEGT. Trimming pared 4 bases from V and 3 bases from J, leaving 7 bases between. The CDR3 DNA is TGTGCCAGCAGTGCGGAGGGCTATAATTCACCCCTCCACTTT. Its translation: CASSAEGYNSPLHF.

The chain combines TRBV5-5 with TRBJ1-1; D is perhaps TRBD1 (6 bases). The CDR3 is 15 residues long. Germline V gives CDR1 SGHKS, CDR2 YYEKEE (reference sequence). V shed 0 bases and J shed 10 bases, with 19 bases lying between them. The CDR3 DNA sequence: TGTGCCAGCAGCTTGGTACAGGGTGGCGGCTCCGTAGCTTTCTTT. This translates into CASSLVQGGGSVAFF. The full variable domain, completed using reference TRBV5-5 and TRBJ1-1, is DAGVTQSPTHLIKTRGQQVTLRCSPISGHKSVSWYQQVLGQGPQFIFQYYEKEERGRGNFPDRFSARQFPNYSSELNVNALLLGDSALYLCASSLVQGGGSVAFFGQGTRLTVV.

This chain uses TRBV20-1 with TRBJ1-4; a weak D match, TRBD1 (6 bases). The germline CDR1 and CDR2 sequences are DFQATT and SNEGSKA (reference sequence). The CDR3 contains 11 residues. The CDR3 reads CAGQHNEKLFF. The DNA for the CDR3 is TGCGCAGGACAGCATAATGAAAAACTGTTTTTT.

The rearrangement links TRBV7-2 to TRBJ2-1; 8 bases match TRBD2. The CDR3 consists of 15 residues. The junction had 12 bases not matched to a gene; V was cut back by 5 bases and J by 9 bases. CDR1 is SGHTA, CDR2 FQGNSA, per germline. The CDR3 reads CASSKPGLVGGEQFF. CDR3 bases: TGTGCCAGCAGCAAACCGGGACTAGTCGGTGGTGAGCAGTTCTTC.

The chain carries TRBV11-2 and TRBJ2-1; 8 bases fit TRBD1. CDR1 is SGHAT, CDR2 FQNNGV, per germline. V dropped 2 bases and J dropped 9; count of bases not matched to a gene: 6. The CDR3 covers 14 residues. Written as DNA, the CDR3 is TGTGCCAGCAGCTTAAACTCCAGGGGGCTTGAGCAGTTCTTC. Protein sequence: CASSLNSRGLEQFF.

This rearrangement joins TRBV5-4 to TRBJ2-1; tentatively, D is TRBD2 (6 bases). The CDR3 is 14 residues long. Trimming removed 0 bases from V and 5 bases from J, with 9 bases in between. CDR1 SGHNT and CDR2 YYREEE come from the germline V gene (reference sequence). As DNA, the CDR3 is TGTGCCAGCAGCTTGGGCCCGGGGGACAATGAGCAGTTCTTC. This gives the protein CASSLGPGDNEQFF.

DNA for the CDR3: TGTGCCAGCAGCCCACAAACAGGGGAAAACACTGAAGCTTTCTTT. This sequence encodes CASSPQTGENTEAFF. This chain connects TRBV5-5 to TRBJ1-1; 7 bases line up with TRBD1. Trimming took 4 bases from V and 2 from J; bases not matched to a gene: 8. Germline V gives CDR1 SGHKS, CDR2 YYEKEE (reference sequence). The CDR3 is made up of 15 amino acids.

Comments on this clone: In the same sample, other DNA sequences code for this CDR3. V gene TRBV11-2 combines with J gene TRBJ2-3, with a tentative D call TRBD2 (5 bases). The CDR3 is 16 amino acids. Germline loops: CDR1 SGHAT, CDR2 FQNNGV. V lost 4 bases and J lost 3, with 17 bases in between. The CDR3 spells CASSSLGGRWTDTQYF. The DNA for the CDR3 is TGTGCCAGCAGCTCTCTAGGAGGACGTTGGACAGATACGCAGTATTTT.

The chain carries TRBV10-3 and TRBJ1-2; no definite D call. The CDR3 is 13 amino acids. V lost 2 bases, J lost 3 bases, and 7 bases lay in between. Germline lookup yields CDR1 ENHRY and CDR2 SYGVKD. CDR3 coding DNA: TGTGCCATCAGTGAGACGGAGGACTATGGCTACACCTTC. This encodes CAISETEDYGYTF.

V is TRBV29-1 and J is TRBJ2-3; 9 positions match TRBD1. Germline V CDR1 and CDR2: SQVTM, ANQGSEA. Trimming at V came to 8 bases and at J to 6 bases, leaving 12 bases not matched to a gene. This CDR3 is 14 amino acids long. In nucleotides, the CDR3 is TGCAGCTCTGTTACAGGGGGCGCGGGCGATACGCAGTATTTT. This codes for CSSVTGGAGDTQYF.

The chain is built from TRBV4-1 and TRBJ1-3, with 7 positions matching TRBD1. The CDR3 sequence is 16 residues long. Germline V CDR1 and CDR2: MGHRA, YSYEKL. The trim removed 0 bases at V and 2 bases at J, leaving 4 bases unmatched. The CDR3 sequence is CASSQDSTGAGNTIYF. The CDR3 bases are TGCGCCAGCAGCCAAGATTCAACAGGGGCTGGAAACACCATATATTTT.

The genes are TRBV9 and TRBJ1-2; D gene uncertain. The germline V gene encodes CDR1 SGDLS and CDR2 YYNGEE. The CDR3 contains 12 residues. Trimming cost V 3 bases and J 6 bases, with 9 bases left between them. The CDR3 loop is CASSGLFHGYTF. In DNA form, the CDR3 reads TGTGCCAGCAGCGGCCTATTTCATGGCTACACCTTC.

This chain links TRBV2 with TRBJ2-1, with D hard to call. The V and J ends lost 6 bases and 5 bases respectively, with 20 bases between them. The CDR3 spans 16 residues. Germline lookup yields CDR1 SNHLY and CDR2 FYNNEI. CDR3: CASSANGPRLNNEQFF. CDR3 sequence (DNA): TGTGCCAGCAGCGCTAATGGGCCGCGCCTTAACAATGAGCAGTTCTTC. Full variable domain (remainder filled in from reference TRBV2 and TRBJ2-1): EPEVTQTPSHQVTQMGQEVILRCVPISNHLYFYWYRQILGQKVEFLVSFYNNEISEKSEIFDDQFSVERPDGSNFTLKIRSTKLEDSAMYFCASSANGPRLNNEQFFGPGTRLTVL.

The V and J genes are TRBV6-4 and TRBJ2-3; 9 bases align to TRBD2. Germline lookup yields CDR1 MRHNA and CDR2 SNTAGT. The CDR3 is 16 amino acids. V gave up 0 bases and J gave up 1 base; unmatched junction bases: 2. The CDR3 loop is CASSDSASGGTDTQYF. The CDR3 nucleotides read TGTGCCAGCAGTGACTCCGCTAGCGGGGGCACAGATACGCAGTATTTT.

This chain links TRBV12-5 with TRBJ1-4, with TRBD1 matching over 8 bases. Germline trimming cut 5 bases from V and 6 bases from J; bases unmatched to any gene: 5. Germline V gene lookup returns CDR1 LGHNT and CDR2 FRNRAP. There are 14 residues in the CDR3. The CDR3 loop reads CASGPGQGDEKLFF. The CDR3 DNA follows: TGTGCTAGTGGTCCCGGACAGGGAGATGAAAAACTGTTTTTT.